The 26 T cell receptor beta chains below were found in one sample sequenced in a study of cytomegalovirus exposure and HLA in healthy donors. 60 Vbeta and 13 Jbeta primers were used in PCR. Clones were read by immunoSEQ multiplex PCR, and TCRdb kept only the in-frame ones, dropping some. The sample records approximately 52,000 clones, 77% being singletons. The sample comprised PBMCs. The receptor set was obtained from a female donor in good health and CMV-seronegative.

The V and J genes are TRBV27 and TRBJ1-2; D call uncertain. The CDR3 totals 12 residues. The V gene's germline CDR1 is MNHEY and CDR2 SMNVEV (reference sequence). V lost 8 bases to trimming and J lost 4 bases, with 11 bases between them. In DNA, the CDR3 is TGTGCCAGCGGCCAAGGGAGCTATGGCTACACCTTC. This gives the protein CASGQGSYGYTF.

Here the CDR3 reads CASRPRGASGYGYTF. CDR3 nucleotides: TGTGCCAGCAGGCCCCGGGGGGCGAGCGGCTATGGCTACACCTTC. The V gene is TRBV6-5, the J gene TRBJ1-2; a possible D gene is TRBD1 (6 bases). The CDR3 length is 15 residues. Trimming took 6 bases from V and 4 from J, leaving 18 bases between them. Germline CDR1 and CDR2: MNHEY and SVGAGI.

The chain is built from TRBV29-1 and TRBJ2-1; 9 nucleotides match TRBD1. The V gene end was trimmed by 6 bases and the J gene end by 6 bases; junction bases not matched to a gene: 6. Germline CDR1 is SQVTM and CDR2 is ANQGSEA. The CDR3 is 13 amino acids. CDR3 sequence reads: CSVGGQGTNEQFF. CDR3 nucleotides: TGCAGCGTGGGGGGACAGGGCACCAATGAGCAGTTCTTC.

The chain carries TRBV4-1 and TRBJ1-2; D is unclear. The length of the CDR3 is 18 residues. Germline values: CDR1 MGHRA, CDR2 YSYEKL. Trimming stripped 1 base from V and 4 bases from J, with 22 bases between. The CDR3 DNA sequence: TGCGCCAGCAGCCAAGGGGTTGTCCGAGGTTTTACGATCTATGGCTACACCTTC. It specifies CASSQGVVRGFTIYGYTF.

This chain connects TRBV5-1 to TRBJ2-3; TRBD2 might be the D (5 bases). Germline V lookup: CDR1 SGHRS, CDR2 YFSETQ. V was clipped by 4 bases and J by 2 bases, with 20 bases between them. This CDR3 contains 17 residues. CDR3 bases: TGCGCCAGCAGCCCGGCCGGGAACTCCGCCTTCACAGATACGCAGTATTTT. It codes for CASSPAGNSAFTDTQYF.

This sequence joins TRBV19 and TRBJ2-1; TRBD2 matches at 13 bases. V shed 6 bases and J 10 bases; nucleotides not matched to a gene: 12. The germline V gene has CDR1 LNHDA and CDR2 SQIVND (reference sequence). The CDR3 totals 16 residues. DNA of the CDR3: TGTGCCAGTAGGACCACGGGACTAGCGGGAACAAGGGAGCAGTTCTTC. It specifies CASRTTGLAGTREQFF.

This chain uses TRBV28 with TRBJ2-5; tentative D call: TRBD2 (5 bases). Germline V CDR1 and CDR2: MDHEN, SYDVKM. Trimming removed 5 bases from V and 5 bases from J, with 15 bases in between. The CDR3 totals 14 residues. CDR3 sequence reads: CASSRPTRGETQYF. CDR3 DNA: TGTGCCAGCAGTCGCCCAACTAGAGGGGAGACCCAGTACTTC.

Remarks on this clone: Without the conserved terminal phenylalanine or tryptophan, this CDR3 likely stems from a read error. This chain connects TRBV18 to TRBJ1-4; 8 nucleotides agree with TRBD1. V trimming: 3 bases; J trimming: 8 bases; junction bases outside the gene matches: 5. From germline, CDR1 is KGHSH and CDR2 LQKENI. This CDR3 contains 14 residues. CDR3 in amino acids: CASSPGQVAEKLFV. CDR3 DNA: TGTGCCAGCTCACCGGGACAGGTTGCGGAAAAACTGTTTGTT.

The chain links TRBV27 to TRBJ2-2, with D possibly TRBD2 on 5 matching bases. CDR1 is MNHEY, CDR2 SMNVEV, per germline (reference sequence). V lost 4 bases, J lost 1 base, and 13 bases lay in between. The length of the CDR3 is 16 residues. CDR3 sequence reads: CASSYPSGENTGELFF. In nucleotides, the CDR3 is TGTGCCAGCAGTTACCCCTCCGGGGAGAACACCGGGGAGCTGTTTTTT.

The chain carries TRBV29-1 and TRBJ2-7; TRBD1 is a possible D gene (6 bases). Trimming removed 6 bases from V and 3 bases from J, with 12 bases in between. Germline V CDR1 and CDR2: SQVTM, ANQGSEA. The CDR3 consists of 12 residues. The CDR3, as DNA: TGCAGCGTCTCTTTAGGGGGCTACGAGCAGTACTTC. It encodes CSVSLGGYEQYF.

The chain uses TRBV14 and TRBJ1-1; tentative D call: TRBD1 (6 bases). The CDR3 is made up of 15 amino acids. Per germline, CDR1 SGHDN and CDR2 FVKESK. Trimming left V 3 bases short and J 0 bases short, with 11 bases between. For the CDR3, the DNA is TGTGCCAGCAGCCAGCAGGGGATGATGAACACTGAAGCTTTCTTT. This gives the protein CASSQQGMMNTEAFF. Looking up the rest from reference TRBV14 and TRBJ1-1 gives the full variable domain: EAGVTQFPSHSVIEKGQTVTLRCDPISGHDNLYWYRRVMGKEIKFLLHFVKESKQDESGMPNNRFLAERTGGTYSTLKVQPAELEDSGVYFCASSQQGMMNTEAFFGQGTRLTVV.

CDR3 in DNA: TGTGCCAGCAGCTTAGGGCAGGTCCCAGATACGCAGTATTTT. It codes for CASSLGQVPDTQYF. V gene TRBV11-3 combines with J gene TRBJ2-3, with D hard to call. CDR3 length: 14 amino acids. Germline CDR1 reads SGHNT; CDR2 reads YENEEA. V lost 1 base and J lost 4, with 9 bases in between.

The chain couples TRBV2 to TRBJ1-1; D is perhaps TRBD1 (5 bases). Germline CDR1 is SNHLY and CDR2 is FYNNEI. This CDR3 has 14 residues. V was clipped by 5 bases and J by 0 bases, with 10 bases between them. CDR3 DNA sequence: TGTGCCAGCAGTCGAGACAGAGTGAACACTGAAGCTTTCTTT. Its translation: CASSRDRVNTEAFF.

The chain carries TRBV28 and TRBJ1-2; no firm D call. CDR3 length equals 14 residues. Germline values: CDR1 MDHEN, CDR2 SYDVKM. V was cut by 7 bases and J by 7 bases, with 19 bases left in between. CDR3 amino acids: CASNSPGMISGYTF. For the CDR3, the DNA is TGTGCCAGCAACTCACCGGGGATGATCAGTGGCTACACCTTC.

This clone occurred a few times. The chain has TRBV19 and TRBJ2-3; a weak D match, TRBD2 (10 bases). CDR1 and CDR2 (germline): LNHDA, SQIVND (reference sequence). The CDR3 has 24 amino acids. V was pared by 3 bases and J by 6 bases, with 43 bases between. The CDR3 sequence: CASSMVQGAVISYSGRSARDTQYF. The CDR3 coding sequence is TGTGCCAGTAGTATGGTACAGGGGGCCGTTATATCATATAGCGGGAGGTCCGCACGGGATACGCAGTATTTT. Complete variable domain (other parts from reference TRBV19 and TRBJ2-3): DGGITQSPKYLFRKEGQNVTLSCEQNLNHDAMYWYRQDPGQGLRLIYYSQIVNDFQKGDIAEGYSVSREKKESFPLTVTSAQKNPTAFYLCASSMVQGAVISYSGRSARDTQYFGPGTRLTVL.

This chain uses TRBV4-1 with TRBJ1-1; D might be TRBD1 (6 bases). Germline values: CDR1 MGHRA, CDR2 YSYEKL. The V end was cut by 0 bases, the J end by 7 bases, with 18 bases between. The CDR3 runs to 16 residues. The CDR3 bases are TGCGCCAGCAGCCAAGATCGGGGGGCTAGGAGTCGTGAAGCTTTCTTT. It codes for CASSQDRGARSREAFF.

The V and J genes are TRBV5-1 and TRBJ2-5, with D perhaps matching TRBD2 (7 bases). Germline V gene lookup returns CDR1 SGHRS and CDR2 YFSETQ. Trimming pared 0 bases from V and 3 bases from J, leaving 12 bases between. The length of the CDR3 is 15 residues. CDR3 loop: CASSLAGGREETQYF. CDR3 bases: TGCGCCAGCAGCTTGGCGGGGGGCAGGGAAGAGACCCAGTACTTC. The variable domain in full, with the rest retrieved from reference TRBV5-1 and TRBJ2-5, is KAGVTQTPRYLIKTRGQQVTLSCSPISGHRSVSWYQQTPGQGLQFLFEYFSETQRNKGNFPGRFSGRQFSNSRSEMNVSTLELGDSALYLCASSLAGGREETQYFGPGTRLLVL.

This clone was seen once. J is TRBJ1-6 and V is TRBV28; D uncertain. The germline CDR1 and CDR2 sequences are MDHEN and SYDVKM. This CDR3 has 12 amino acids. Between the trimmed V and J ends, which lost 2 bases and 14 bases, there was a span of 10 bases. This CDR3 reads CASSLKGGSLHF. CDR3 in DNA: TGTGCCAGCAGTTTAAAGGGCGGGTCCCTCCACTTT.

The chain is built from TRBV19 and TRBJ1-3; 7 bases match TRBD1. This CDR3 region has 13 residues. The germline CDR1 and CDR2 sequences are LNHDA and SQIVND (reference sequence). With V trimmed by 5 bases and J by 7 bases, 5 bases remained unmatched. CDR3 nucleotide sequence: TGTGCCAGTAGTCCGGGACAGCGGAACACCATATATTTT. Its translation is CASSPGQRNTIYF. The variable domain in full, completed from reference TRBV19 and TRBJ1-3, reads DGGITQSPKYLFRKEGQNVTLSCEQNLNHDAMYWYRQDPGQGLRLIYYSQIVNDFQKGDIAEGYSVSREKKESFPLTVTSAQKNPTAFYLCASSPGQRNTIYFGEGSWLTVV.

The chain has TRBV9 and TRBJ2-5; no clear D. The CDR3 runs 13 residues. Per germline, CDR1 SGDLS and CDR2 YYNGEE. V was shortened by 4 bases and J by 5 bases, with 12 bases between the two germline ends. The CDR3 bases are TGTGCCAGCAGCCCCCAACCGCGGGAGACCCAGTACTTC. This codes for CASSPQPRETQYF. Drawing the rest from reference TRBV9 and TRBJ2-5, the complete variable domain is DSGVTQTPKHLITATGQRVTLRCSPRSGDLSVYWYQQSLDQGLQFLIQYYNGEERAKGNILERFSAQQFPDLHSELNLSSLELGDSALYFCASSPQPRETQYFGPGTRLLVL.

The rearrangement uses TRBV5-8 and TRBJ2-7; 7 positions agree with TRBD2. Germline V gene sequence: CDR1 SGHTS, CDR2 YDEGEE. The CDR3 is made up of 14 amino acids. J was trimmed by 2 bases and V by 4 bases; bases with no gene match: 6. The CDR3 region is CASSRGRGPYEQYF. CDR3 nucleotide sequence: TGTGCCAGCAGCCGGGGGAGGGGACCCTACGAGCAGTACTTC.

J is TRBJ1-4 and V is TRBV6-5; TRBD1 agrees at 7 bases. V lost 8 bases, J lost 7 bases, and 7 bases stayed unmatched. Germline lookup yields CDR1 MNHEY and CDR2 SVGAGI. The CDR3 contains 13 residues. The CDR3 DNA reads TGTGCCAGCGGACAGGCGAGGGGTGAAAAACTGTTTTTT. It yields the protein CASGQARGEKLFF.

The chain links TRBV19 to TRBJ2-5, with a weak D call TRBD2 (5 bases). This CDR3 comprises 15 residues. V lost 3 bases, J lost 5 bases, and 16 bases lay in between. CDR1 LNHDA and CDR2 SQIVND come from the germline V gene (reference sequence). CDR3 nucleotides: TGTGCCAGTAGTATCTTTTCCGGCAGGAGGGAGACCCAGTACTTC. Translation gives CASSIFSGRRETQYF.

The rearrangement joins TRBV28 to TRBJ2-1, with a possible D match to TRBD2 (6 bases). Per the germline V gene, CDR1 is MDHEN and CDR2 is SYDVKM. Trimming took off 3 bases at V and 8 bases at J, with 14 bases between the two ends. CDR3 size: 14 residues. The CDR3 reads CASSLAGRFDEQFF. The CDR3 region has the DNA TGTGCCAGCAGTTTGGCGGGACGGTTCGATGAGCAGTTCTTC. The complete variable domain, with remaining parts taken from reference TRBV28 and TRBJ2-1, reads DVKVTQSSRYLVKRTGEKVFLECVQDMDHENMFWYRQDPGLGLRLIYFSYDVKMKEKGDIPEGYSVSREKKERFSLILESASTNQTSMYLCASSLAGRFDEQFFGPGTRLTVL.

This clone was observed a few times. V usage is TRBV19 and J usage is TRBJ2-7, with 9 bases that match TRBD1. V lost 6 bases and J lost 3; bases outside the gene matches: 9. The CDR3 has 15 amino acids. Germline CDR1 and CDR2: LNHDA and SQIVND (reference sequence). CDR3 in amino acids: CASRPIDRGDYEQYF. DNA of the CDR3: TGTGCCAGTAGGCCGATTGACAGGGGGGACTACGAGCAGTACTTC.

The CDR3 protein is CASSPRESYEQYF. For the CDR3, the DNA is TGTGCCAGCAGTCCACGGGAGTCCTACGAGCAGTACTTC. This chain joins TRBV6-5 and TRBJ2-7; tentatively, D is TRBD2 (6 bases). V gave up 5 bases and J gave up 1 base, with 9 bases separating them. There are 13 residues in the CDR3. Germline V CDR1 and CDR2: MNHEY, SVGAGI.